Sequencing of this TCR beta chain was carried out in a study of response to subunit inactivated influenza vaccine (dated by TCRdb to the late 2010s). With respect to the entire study: To follow how T cells responded to a trivalent subunit inactivated influenza vaccine, the researchers relied on deep quantitative profiling of the T cell receptor repertoire. Broader findings and caveats from the paper: According to the authors, only a limited number of new T cells may be recruited by each seasonal influenza vaccination.

This clonotype appeared a few times. The antigen it binds to is not known. No base quality information exists; no much larger clone differs at one position. The germline V gene (reference sequence) yields LGHDT for CDR1 and YNNKEL for CDR2. V is cut by 1 base and J by 1 base, and the space between the germline ends is 14 bases. Its CDR3 holds 17 amino acids, cysteine through phenylalanine. The entry retains the CDR3 DNA only, 51 bases that are in frame from base 1. Library preparation was by RT-PCR. TCRdb shows the sequencer as Illumina HiSeq 2500. TCRdb took the public reads, trimmed them with fastp at Q25, ran MiXCR for clone calling and kept in-frame beta chains. One record per CDR3 amino acid sequence lists the most common genes and DNA. The sample table shows under 800,000 distinct CDR3 sequences, and about 15% are seen once. Approximately 6.5% of the sample is held by the ten biggest clonotypes.

The rearrangement combines TRBV3-1 with TRBJ1-3; the D gene cannot be resolved reliably. The sequence was collected from a man aged 45-65 years who received an inactivated influenza vaccine. Donor details come from another sample of the same person, matched by shared clones. The starting material was PBMCs from blood, obtained about 14 days before vaccination. The nucleotides are TGTGCCAGCAGCCAAGTGACTACGGGAGCTTCTGGAAACACCATATATTTT. Its protein is CASSQVTTGASGNTIYF. The full variable domain, with segments outside the CDR3 supplied by the reference TRBV3-1 and TRBJ1-3 proteins, appears as DTAVSQTPKYLVTQMGNDKSIKCEQNLGHDTMYWYKQDSKKFLKIMFSYNNKELIINETVPNRFSPKSPDKAHLNLHINSLELGDSAVYFCASSQVTTGASGNTIYFGEGSWLTVV.